This T cell receptor beta chain is from a study of spatial heterogeneity in lung cancer. Whole-study results and caveats: How many expanded intratumoral alpha and beta TCRs were present tracked the tumor mutation count, which was a count of nonsynonymous mutations.

This clonotype was counted at least ten times. The antigen remains unidentified. Specified time point: sample taken at primary tumor resection. Unsorted tumor, nontumor lung tissue or cryopreserved PBMC supplied the whole RNA. TCRdb re-analysed the 5' RACE reads in MiXCR, keeping a single row per CDR3 protein. The table records some 13,000 distinct CDR3 sequences, around 3.5% of them present only once. This CDR3 contains 15 residues. Germline V gene sequence: CDR1 SGHTA, CDR2 FQGNSA. V lost 6 bases and J lost 6, with 18 bases in between. Sequencing used lung tumor tissue, obtained at surgery. The receptor was derived from a male donor with early-stage non-small cell lung cancer. The genes are TRBV7-2 and TRBJ1-5, with D possibly being TRBD1 (5 bases). The CDR3: CASRSKGGAGQPQHF. CDR3 sequence (DNA): TGTGCCAGCAGGAGCAAGGGAGGGGCAGGTCAGCCCCAGCATTTT.